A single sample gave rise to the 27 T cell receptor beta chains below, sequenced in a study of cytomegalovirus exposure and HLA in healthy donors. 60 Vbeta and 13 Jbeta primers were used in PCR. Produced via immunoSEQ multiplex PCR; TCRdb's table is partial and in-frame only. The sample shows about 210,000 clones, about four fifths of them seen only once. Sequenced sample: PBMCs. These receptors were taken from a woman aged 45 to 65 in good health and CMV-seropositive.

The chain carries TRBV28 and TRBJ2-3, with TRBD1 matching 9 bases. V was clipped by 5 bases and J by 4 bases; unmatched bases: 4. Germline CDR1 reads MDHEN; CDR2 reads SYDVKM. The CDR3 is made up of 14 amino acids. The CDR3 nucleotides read TGTGCCAGCAGTAGGGACAGGGAATCAGATACGCAGTATTTT. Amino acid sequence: CASSRDRESDTQYF.

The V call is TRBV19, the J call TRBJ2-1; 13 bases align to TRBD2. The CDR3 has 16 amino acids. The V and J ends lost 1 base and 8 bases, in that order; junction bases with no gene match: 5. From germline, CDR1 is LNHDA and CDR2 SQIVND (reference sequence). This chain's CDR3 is CASSIGGLAGTDEQFF. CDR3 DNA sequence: TGTGCCAGTAGTATAGGGGGACTAGCGGGGACGGATGAGCAGTTCTTC.

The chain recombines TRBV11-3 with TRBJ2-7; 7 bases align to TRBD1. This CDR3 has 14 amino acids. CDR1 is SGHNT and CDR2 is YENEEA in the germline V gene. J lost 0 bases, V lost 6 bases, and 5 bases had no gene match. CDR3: CASSRQGISYEQYF. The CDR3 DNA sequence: TGTGCCAGCAGTCGACAGGGAATCTCCTACGAGCAGTACTTC.

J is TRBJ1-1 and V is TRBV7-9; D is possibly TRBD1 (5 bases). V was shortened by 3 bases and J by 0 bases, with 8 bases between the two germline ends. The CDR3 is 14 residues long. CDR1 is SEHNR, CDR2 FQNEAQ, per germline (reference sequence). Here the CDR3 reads CASSLGPLNTEAFF. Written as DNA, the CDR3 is TGTGCCAGCAGCTTGGGGCCGCTGAACACTGAAGCTTTCTTT.

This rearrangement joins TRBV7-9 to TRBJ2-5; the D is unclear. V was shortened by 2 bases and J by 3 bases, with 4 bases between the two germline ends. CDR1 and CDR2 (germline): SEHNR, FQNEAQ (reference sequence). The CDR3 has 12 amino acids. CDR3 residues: CASSLLEETQYF. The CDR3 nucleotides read TGTGCCAGCAGCTTACTAGAAGAGACCCAGTACTTC.

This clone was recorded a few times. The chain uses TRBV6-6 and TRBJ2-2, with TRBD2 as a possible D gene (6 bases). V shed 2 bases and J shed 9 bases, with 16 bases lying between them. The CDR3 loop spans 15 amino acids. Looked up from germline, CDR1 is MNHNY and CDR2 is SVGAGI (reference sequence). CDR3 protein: CASSYTRGATRELFF. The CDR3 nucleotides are TGTGCCAGCAGTTACACGCGGGGTGCTACGCGGGAGCTGTTTTTT.

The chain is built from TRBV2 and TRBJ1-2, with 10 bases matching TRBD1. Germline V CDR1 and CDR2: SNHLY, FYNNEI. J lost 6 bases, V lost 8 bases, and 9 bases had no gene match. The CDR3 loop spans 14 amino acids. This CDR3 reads CASHSGTGVNGYTF. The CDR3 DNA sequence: TGTGCCAGCCATTCCGGGACAGGGGTAAATGGCTACACCTTC.

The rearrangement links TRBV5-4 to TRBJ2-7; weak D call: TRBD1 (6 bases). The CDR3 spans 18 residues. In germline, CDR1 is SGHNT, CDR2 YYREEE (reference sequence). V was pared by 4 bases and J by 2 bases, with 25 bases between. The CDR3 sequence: CASSPLRKIQGIAYEQYF. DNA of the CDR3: TGTGCCAGCAGCCCCCTGAGAAAGATCCAGGGGATCGCCTACGAGCAGTACTTC.

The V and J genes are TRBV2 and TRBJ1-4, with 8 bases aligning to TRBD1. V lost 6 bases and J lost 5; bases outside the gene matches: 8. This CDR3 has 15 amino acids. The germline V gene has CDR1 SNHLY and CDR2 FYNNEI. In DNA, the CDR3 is TGTGCCAGCAGACCTGACAGGGGTGGGAATGAAAAACTGTTTTTT. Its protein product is CASRPDRGGNEKLFF.

The chain's CDR3 is CASSVAVLTGELFF. CDR3 nucleotide sequence: TGTGCCAGCAGCGTAGCTGTCCTCACCGGGGAGCTGTTTTTT. J is TRBJ2-2 and V is TRBV9, with D unresolved. Between the trimmed V and J ends, which lost 0 bases and 4 bases, there was a span of 7 bases. The CDR3 extends over 14 amino acids. Germline CDR1 is SGDLS and CDR2 is YYNGEE.

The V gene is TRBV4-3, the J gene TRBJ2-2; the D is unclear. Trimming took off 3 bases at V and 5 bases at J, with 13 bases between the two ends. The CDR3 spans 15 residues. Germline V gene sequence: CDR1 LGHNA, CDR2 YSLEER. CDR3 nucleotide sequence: TGCGCCAGCAGCCACCGTGAAAGGAGAACCGGGGAGCTGTTTTTT. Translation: CASSHRERRTGELFF.

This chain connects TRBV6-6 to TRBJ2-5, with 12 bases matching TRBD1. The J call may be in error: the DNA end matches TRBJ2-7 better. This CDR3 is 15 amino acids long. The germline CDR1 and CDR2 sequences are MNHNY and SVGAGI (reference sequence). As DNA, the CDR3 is TGTGCCAGCAGTTACGAGGGACAGGGGGCGAACGAGCAGTACTTC. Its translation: CASSYEGQGANEQYF.

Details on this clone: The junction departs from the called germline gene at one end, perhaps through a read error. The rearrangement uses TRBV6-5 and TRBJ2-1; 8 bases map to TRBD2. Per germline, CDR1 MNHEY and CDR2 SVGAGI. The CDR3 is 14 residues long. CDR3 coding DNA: TGTGCCAGCAGTGACTCGATCGGGGGGGATGAGCAGTTCTTC. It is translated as CASSDSIGGDEQFF.

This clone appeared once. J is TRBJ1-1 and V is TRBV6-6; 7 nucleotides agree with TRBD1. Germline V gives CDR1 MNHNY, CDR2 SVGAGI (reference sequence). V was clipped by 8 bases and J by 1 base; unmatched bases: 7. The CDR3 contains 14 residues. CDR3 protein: CASRDSHKNTEAFF. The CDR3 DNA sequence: TGTGCCAGCCGGGACAGCCATAAGAACACTGAAGCTTTCTTT.

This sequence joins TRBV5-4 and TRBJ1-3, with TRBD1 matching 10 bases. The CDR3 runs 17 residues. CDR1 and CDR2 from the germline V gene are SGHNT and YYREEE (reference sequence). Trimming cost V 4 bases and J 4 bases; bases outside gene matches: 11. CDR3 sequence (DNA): TGTGCCAGCAGCCCGCGGGGGGGGACAGGGGTCGGAAACACCATATATTTT. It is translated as CASSPRGGTGVGNTIYF. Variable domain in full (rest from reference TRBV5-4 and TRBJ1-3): ETGVTQSPTHLIKTRGQQVTLRCSSQSGHNTVSWYQQALGQGPQFIFQYYREEENGRGNFPPRFSGLQFPNYSSELNVNALELDDSALYLCASSPRGGTGVGNTIYFGEGSWLTVV.

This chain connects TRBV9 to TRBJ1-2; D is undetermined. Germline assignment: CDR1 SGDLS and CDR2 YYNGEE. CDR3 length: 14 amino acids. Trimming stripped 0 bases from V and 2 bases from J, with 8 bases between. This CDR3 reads CASSVGSGNYGYTF. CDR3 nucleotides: TGTGCCAGCAGCGTAGGCTCGGGGAACTATGGCTACACCTTC.

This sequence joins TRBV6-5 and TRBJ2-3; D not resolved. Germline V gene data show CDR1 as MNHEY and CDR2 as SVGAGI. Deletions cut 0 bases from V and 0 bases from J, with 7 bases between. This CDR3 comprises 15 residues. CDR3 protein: CASSYSSGSTDTQYF. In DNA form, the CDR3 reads TGTGCCAGCAGTTACTCTTCCGGTAGCACAGATACGCAGTATTTT.

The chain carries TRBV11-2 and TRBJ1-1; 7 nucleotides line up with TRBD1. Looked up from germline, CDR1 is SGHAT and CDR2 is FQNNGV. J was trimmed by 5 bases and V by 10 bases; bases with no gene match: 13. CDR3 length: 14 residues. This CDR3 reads CAIPIARGQTEAFF. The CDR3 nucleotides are TGTGCCATCCCGATTGCGCGGGGACAGACTGAAGCTTTCTTT.

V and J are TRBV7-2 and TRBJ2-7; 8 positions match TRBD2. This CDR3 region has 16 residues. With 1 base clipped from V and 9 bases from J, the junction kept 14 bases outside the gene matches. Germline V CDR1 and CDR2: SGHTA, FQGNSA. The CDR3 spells CASSLDVGSGSSGQYF. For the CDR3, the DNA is TGTGCCAGCAGCTTAGATGTGGGAAGCGGGAGCTCTGGGCAGTACTTC.

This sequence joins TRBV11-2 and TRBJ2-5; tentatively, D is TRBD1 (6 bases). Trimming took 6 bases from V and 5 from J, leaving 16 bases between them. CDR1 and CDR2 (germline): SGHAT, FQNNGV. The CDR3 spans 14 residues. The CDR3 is CASSSLQGRETQYF. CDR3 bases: TGTGCCAGCAGTTCACTTCAGGGGCGGGAGACCCAGTACTTC.

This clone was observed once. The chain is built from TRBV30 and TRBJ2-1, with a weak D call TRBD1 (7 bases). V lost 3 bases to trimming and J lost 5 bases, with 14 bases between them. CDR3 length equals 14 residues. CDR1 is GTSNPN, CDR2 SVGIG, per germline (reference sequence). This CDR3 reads CAWRDRTGDNEQFF. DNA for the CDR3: TGTGCCTGGAGGGACAGGACGGGGGACAATGAGCAGTTCTTC.

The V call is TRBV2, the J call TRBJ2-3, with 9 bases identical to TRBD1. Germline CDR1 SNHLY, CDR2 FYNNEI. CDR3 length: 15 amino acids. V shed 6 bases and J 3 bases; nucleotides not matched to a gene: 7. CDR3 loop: CASRKDRGGTDTQYF. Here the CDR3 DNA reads TGTGCCAGCAGGAAGGACAGGGGTGGGACAGATACGCAGTATTTT. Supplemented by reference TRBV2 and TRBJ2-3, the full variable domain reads EPEVTQTPSHQVTQMGQEVILRCVPISNHLYFYWYRQILGQKVEFLVSFYNNEISEKSEIFDDQFSVERPDGSNFTLKIRSTKLEDSAMYFCASRKDRGGTDTQYFGPGTRLTVL.

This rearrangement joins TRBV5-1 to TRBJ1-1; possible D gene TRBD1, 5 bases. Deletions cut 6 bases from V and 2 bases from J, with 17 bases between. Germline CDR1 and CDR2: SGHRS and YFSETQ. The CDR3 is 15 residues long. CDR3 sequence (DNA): TGCGCCAGCACCCGGGACTCTTCGTCCAACACTGAAGCTTTCTTT. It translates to CASTRDSSSNTEAFF.

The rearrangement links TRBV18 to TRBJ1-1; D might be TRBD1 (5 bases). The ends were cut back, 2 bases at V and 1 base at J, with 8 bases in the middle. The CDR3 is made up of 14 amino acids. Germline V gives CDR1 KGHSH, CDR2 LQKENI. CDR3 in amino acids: CASSPGGENTEAFF. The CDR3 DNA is TGTGCCAGCTCACCAGGGGGGGAGAACACTGAAGCTTTCTTT. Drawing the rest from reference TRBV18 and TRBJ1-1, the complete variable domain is NAGVMQNPRHLVRRRGQEARLRCSPMKGHSHVYWYRQLPEEGLKFMVYLQKENIIDESGMPKERFSAEFPKEGPSILRIQQVVRGDSAAYFCASSPGGENTEAFFGQGTRLTVV.

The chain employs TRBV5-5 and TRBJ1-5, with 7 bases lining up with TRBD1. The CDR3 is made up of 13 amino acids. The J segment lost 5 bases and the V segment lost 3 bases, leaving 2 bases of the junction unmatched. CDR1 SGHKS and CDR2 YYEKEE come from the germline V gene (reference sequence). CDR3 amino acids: CASSWDRDQPQHF. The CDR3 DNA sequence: TGTGCCAGCAGCTGGGACAGAGATCAGCCCCAGCATTTT.

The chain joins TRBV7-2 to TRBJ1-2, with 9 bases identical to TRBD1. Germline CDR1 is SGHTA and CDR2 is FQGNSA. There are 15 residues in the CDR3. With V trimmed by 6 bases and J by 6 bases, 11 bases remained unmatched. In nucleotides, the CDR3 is TGTGCCAGCAGTAAAACCGGGACAGGGATCGATGGCTACACCTTC. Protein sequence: CASSKTGTGIDGYTF. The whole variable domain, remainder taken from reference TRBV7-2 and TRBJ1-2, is GAGVSQSPSNKVTEKGKDVELRCDPISGHTALYWYRQSLGQGLEFLIYFQGNSAPDKSGLPSDRFSAERTGGSVSTLTIQRTQQEDSAVYLCASSKTGTGIDGYTFGSGTRLTVV.

The CDR3 DNA is TGTGCCAGCAGTCTGGTTGGGCTGCTGGCCAACGTCCTGACTTTC. Translated: CASSLVGLLANVLTF. V and J are TRBV28 and TRBJ2-6; D is unclear. The germline V gene encodes CDR1 MDHEN and CDR2 SYDVKM. V dropped 5 bases and J dropped 6 bases, with 14 bases sitting between them. The CDR3 extends over 15 amino acids.